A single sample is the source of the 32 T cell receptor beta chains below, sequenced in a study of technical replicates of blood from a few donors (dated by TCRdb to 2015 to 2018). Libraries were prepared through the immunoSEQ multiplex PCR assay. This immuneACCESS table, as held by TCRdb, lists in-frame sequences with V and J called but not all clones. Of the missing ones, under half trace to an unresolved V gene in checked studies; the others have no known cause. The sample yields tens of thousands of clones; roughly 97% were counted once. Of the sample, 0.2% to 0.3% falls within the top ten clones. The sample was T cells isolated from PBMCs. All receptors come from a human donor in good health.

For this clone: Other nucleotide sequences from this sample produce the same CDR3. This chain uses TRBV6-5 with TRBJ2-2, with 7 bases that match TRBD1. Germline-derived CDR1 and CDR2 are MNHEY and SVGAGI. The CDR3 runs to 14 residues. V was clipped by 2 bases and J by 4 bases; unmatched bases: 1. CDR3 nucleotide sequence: TGTGCCAGCAGTTACACAGGGGTCACCGGGGAGCTGTTTTTT. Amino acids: CASSYTGVTGELFF.

The CDR3 region has the DNA TGTGCCAGCAGCTTAGATGGGACTAGCGGAGTCTACGAGCAGTACTTC. It yields the protein CASSLDGTSGVYEQYF. The chain carries TRBV11-3 and TRBJ2-7; 11 bases are shared with TRBD2. Germline loops: CDR1 SGHNT, CDR2 YENEEA. V lost 0 bases to trimming and J lost 3 bases; unmatched junction nucleotides: 4. The CDR3 extends over 16 amino acids. The whole variable domain, remainder taken from reference TRBV11-3 and TRBJ2-7, is EAGVVQSPRYKIIEKKQPVAFWCNPISGHNTLYWYLQNLGQGPELLIRYENEEAVDDSQLPKDRFSAERLKGVDSTLKIQPAELGDSAVYLCASSLDGTSGVYEQYFGPGTRLTVT.

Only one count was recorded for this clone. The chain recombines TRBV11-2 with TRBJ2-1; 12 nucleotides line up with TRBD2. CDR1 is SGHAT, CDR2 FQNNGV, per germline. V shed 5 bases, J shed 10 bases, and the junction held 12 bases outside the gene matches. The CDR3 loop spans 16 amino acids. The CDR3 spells CASSPRTSGTSLEQFF. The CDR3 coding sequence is TGTGCCAGCAGCCCCAGGACTAGCGGGACGAGCTTGGAGCAGTTCTTC.

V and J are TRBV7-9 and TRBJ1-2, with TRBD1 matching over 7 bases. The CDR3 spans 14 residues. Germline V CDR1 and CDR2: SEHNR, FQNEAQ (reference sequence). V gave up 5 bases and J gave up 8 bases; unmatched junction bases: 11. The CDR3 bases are TGTGCCAGCAGCCGTGACAGGGTTTTTTACGGCTACACCTTC. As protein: CASSRDRVFYGYTF.

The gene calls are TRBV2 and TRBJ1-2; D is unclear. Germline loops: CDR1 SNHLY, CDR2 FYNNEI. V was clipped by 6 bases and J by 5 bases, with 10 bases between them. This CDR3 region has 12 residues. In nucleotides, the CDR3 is TGTGCCAGCAGGGGAGACACTTATGGCTACACCTTC. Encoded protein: CASRGDTYGYTF. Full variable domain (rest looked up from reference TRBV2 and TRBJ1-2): EPEVTQTPSHQVTQMGQEVILRCVPISNHLYFYWYRQILGQKVEFLVSFYNNEISEKSEIFDDQFSVERPDGSNFTLKIRSTKLEDSAMYFCASRGDTYGYTFGSGTRLTVV.

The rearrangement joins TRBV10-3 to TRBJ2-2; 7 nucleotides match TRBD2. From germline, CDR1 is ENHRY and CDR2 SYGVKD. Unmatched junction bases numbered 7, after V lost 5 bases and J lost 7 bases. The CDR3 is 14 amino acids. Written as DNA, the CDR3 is TGTGCCATCAGTCCCAGGGAGGGGATCGGGGAGCTGTTTTTT. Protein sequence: CAISPREGIGELFF.

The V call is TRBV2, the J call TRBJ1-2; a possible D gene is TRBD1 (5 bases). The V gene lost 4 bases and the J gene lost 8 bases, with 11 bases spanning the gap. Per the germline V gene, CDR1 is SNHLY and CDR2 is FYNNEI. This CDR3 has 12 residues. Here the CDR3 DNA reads TGTGCCAGCAGTGTCAGGGTGGGGGGCTACACCTTC. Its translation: CASSVRVGGYTF.

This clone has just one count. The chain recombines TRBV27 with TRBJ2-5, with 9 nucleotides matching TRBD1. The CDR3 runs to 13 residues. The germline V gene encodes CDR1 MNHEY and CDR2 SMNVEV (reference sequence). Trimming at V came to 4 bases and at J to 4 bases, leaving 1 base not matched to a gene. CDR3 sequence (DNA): TGTGCCAGCAGTTGGACAGGGGCAGAGACCCAGTACTTC. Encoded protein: CASSWTGAETQYF.

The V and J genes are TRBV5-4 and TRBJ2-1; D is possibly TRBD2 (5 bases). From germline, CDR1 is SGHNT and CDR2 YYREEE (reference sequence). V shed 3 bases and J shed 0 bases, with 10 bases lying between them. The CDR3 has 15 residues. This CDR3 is CASSSTRGSYNEQFF. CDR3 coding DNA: TGTGCCAGCAGCTCAACACGGGGCTCCTACAATGAGCAGTTCTTC.

Here the CDR3 reads CASSQGSDTQYF. CDR3 in DNA: TGTGCCAGCAGTCAGGGTTCCGATACGCAGTATTTT. The chain carries TRBV28 and TRBJ2-3, with D possibly matching TRBD1 (5 bases). Germline values: CDR1 MDHEN, CDR2 SYDVKM. The V end lost 5 bases, the J end lost 6 bases, and 9 bases lay between the germline ends. This CDR3 region has 12 residues. Full variable domain (outside the CDR3, taken from reference TRBV28 and TRBJ2-3): DVKVTQSSRYLVKRTGEKVFLECVQDMDHENMFWYRQDPGLGLRLIYFSYDVKMKEKGDIPEGYSVSREKKERFSLILESASTNQTSMYLCASSQGSDTQYFGPGTRLTVL.

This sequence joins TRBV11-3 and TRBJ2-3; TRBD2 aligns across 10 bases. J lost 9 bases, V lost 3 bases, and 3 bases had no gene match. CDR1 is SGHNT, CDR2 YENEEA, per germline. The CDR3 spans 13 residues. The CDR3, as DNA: TGTGCCAGCAGCTTTTCGACTAGCGGGACGCAGTATTTT. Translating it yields CASSFSTSGTQYF.

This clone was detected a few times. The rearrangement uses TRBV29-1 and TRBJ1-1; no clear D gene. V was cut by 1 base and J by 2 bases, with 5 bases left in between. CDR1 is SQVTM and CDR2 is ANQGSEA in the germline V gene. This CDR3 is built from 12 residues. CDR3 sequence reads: CSVEVGNTEAFF. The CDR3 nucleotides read TGCAGCGTTGAAGTCGGTAACACTGAAGCTTTCTTT.

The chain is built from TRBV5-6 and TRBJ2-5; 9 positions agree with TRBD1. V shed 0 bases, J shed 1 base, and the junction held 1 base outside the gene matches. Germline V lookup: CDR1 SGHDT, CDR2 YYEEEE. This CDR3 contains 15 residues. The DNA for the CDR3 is TGTGCCAGCAGCTTGGTGACAGGGGGCCAAGAGACCCAGTACTTC. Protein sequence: CASSLVTGGQETQYF.

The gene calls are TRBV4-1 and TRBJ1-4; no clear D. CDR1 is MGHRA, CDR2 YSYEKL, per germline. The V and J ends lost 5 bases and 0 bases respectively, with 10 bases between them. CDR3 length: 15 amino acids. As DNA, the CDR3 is TGCGCCAGCAGCTCAATGACTGCAACTAATGAAAAACTGTTTTTT. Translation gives CASSSMTATNEKLFF.

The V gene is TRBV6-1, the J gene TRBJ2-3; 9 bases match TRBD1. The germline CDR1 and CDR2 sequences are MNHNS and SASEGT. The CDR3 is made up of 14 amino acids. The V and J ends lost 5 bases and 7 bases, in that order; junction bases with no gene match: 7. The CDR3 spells CASSTGQGLNTQYF. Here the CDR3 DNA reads TGTGCCAGCAGTACGGGACAGGGTCTAAATACGCAGTATTTT.

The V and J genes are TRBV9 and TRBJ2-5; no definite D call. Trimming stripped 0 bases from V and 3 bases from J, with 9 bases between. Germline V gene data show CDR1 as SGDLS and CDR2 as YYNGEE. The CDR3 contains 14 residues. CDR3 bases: TGTGCCAGCAGCGTAGAACACCACAAAGAGACCCAGTACTTC. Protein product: CASSVEHHKETQYF.

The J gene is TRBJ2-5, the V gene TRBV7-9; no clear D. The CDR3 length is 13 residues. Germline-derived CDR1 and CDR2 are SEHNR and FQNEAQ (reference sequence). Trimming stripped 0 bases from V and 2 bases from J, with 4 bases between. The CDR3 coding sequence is TGTGCCAGCAGCTTAGCCCAACAAGAGACCCAGTACTTC. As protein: CASSLAQQETQYF.

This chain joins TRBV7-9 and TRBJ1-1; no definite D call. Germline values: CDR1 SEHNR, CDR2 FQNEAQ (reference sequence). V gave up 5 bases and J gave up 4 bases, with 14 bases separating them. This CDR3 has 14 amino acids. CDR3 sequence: CASSPQSRVTEAFF. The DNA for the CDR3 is TGTGCCAGCAGCCCCCAAAGTCGGGTCACTGAAGCTTTCTTT.

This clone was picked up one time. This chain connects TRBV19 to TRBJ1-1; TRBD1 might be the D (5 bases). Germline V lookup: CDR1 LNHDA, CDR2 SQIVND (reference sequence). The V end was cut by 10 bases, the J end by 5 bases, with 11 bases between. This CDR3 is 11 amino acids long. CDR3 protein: CATTGGTEAFF. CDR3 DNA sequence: TGTGCCACCACGGGGGGGACTGAAGCTTTCTTT.

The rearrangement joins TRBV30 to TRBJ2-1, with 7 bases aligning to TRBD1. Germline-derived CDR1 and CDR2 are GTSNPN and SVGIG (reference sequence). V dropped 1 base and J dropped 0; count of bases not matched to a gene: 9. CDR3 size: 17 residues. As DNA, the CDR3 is TGTGCCTGGAGTGGGGGACAGCTTGAGAGCTCCTACAATGAGCAGTTCTTC. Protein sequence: CAWSGGQLESSYNEQFF.

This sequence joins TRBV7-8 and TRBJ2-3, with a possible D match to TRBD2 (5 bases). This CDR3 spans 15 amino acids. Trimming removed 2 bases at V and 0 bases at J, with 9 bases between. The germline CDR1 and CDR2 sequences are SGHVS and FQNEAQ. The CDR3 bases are TGTGCCAGCAGCTTACCCCGCGGGAGCACAGATACGCAGTATTTT. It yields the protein CASSLPRGSTDTQYF. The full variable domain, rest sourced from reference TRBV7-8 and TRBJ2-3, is GAGVSQSPRYKVAKRGQDVALRCDPISGHVSLFWYQQALGQGPEFLTYFQNEAQLDKSGLPSDRFFAERPEGSVSTLKIQRTQQEDSAVYLCASSLPRGSTDTQYFGPGTRLTVL.

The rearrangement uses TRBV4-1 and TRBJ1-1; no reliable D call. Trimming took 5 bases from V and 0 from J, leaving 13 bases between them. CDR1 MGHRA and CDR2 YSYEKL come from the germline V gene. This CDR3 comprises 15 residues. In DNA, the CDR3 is TGCGCCAGCAGCTTCCGGGAATCGGTGAACACTGAAGCTTTCTTT. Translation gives CASSFRESVNTEAFF.

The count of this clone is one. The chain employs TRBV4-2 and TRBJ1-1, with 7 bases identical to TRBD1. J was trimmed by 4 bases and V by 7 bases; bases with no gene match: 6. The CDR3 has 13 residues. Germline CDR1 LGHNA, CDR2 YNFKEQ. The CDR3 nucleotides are TGTGCCAGCAACGACAGGGAAAGCACTGAAGCTTTCTTT. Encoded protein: CASNDRESTEAFF.

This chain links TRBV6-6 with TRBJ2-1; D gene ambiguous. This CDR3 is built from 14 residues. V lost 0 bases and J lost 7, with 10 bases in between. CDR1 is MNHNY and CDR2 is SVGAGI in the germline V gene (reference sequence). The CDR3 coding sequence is TGTGCCAGCAGTTACTCGGTTTTCGGTAATGAGCAGTTCTTC. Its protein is CASSYSVFGNEQFF.

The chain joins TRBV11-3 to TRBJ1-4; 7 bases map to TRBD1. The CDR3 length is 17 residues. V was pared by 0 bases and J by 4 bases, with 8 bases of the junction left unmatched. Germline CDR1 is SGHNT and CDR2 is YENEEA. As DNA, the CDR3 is TGTGCCAGCAGCTTAGATGGACAGGACTCCGGTAATGAAAAACTGTTTTTT. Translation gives CASSLDGQDSGNEKLFF.

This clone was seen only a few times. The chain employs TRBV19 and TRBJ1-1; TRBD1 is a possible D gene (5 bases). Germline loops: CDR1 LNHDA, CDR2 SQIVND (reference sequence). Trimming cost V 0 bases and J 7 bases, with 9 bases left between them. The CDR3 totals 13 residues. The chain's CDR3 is CASSIETGDEAFF. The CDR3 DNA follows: TGTGCCAGTAGTATAGAAACGGGGGATGAAGCTTTCTTT.

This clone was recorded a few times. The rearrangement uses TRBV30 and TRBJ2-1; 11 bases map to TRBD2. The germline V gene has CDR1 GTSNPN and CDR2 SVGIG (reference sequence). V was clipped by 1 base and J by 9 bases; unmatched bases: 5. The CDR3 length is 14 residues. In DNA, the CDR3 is TGTGCCTGGAGTGAGGGACTAGCGGTCAGTGAGCAGTTCTTC. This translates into CAWSEGLAVSEQFF.

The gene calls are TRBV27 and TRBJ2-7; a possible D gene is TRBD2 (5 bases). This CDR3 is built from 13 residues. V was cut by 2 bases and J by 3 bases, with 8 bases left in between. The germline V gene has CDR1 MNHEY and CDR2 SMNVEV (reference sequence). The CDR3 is CASSLVRDYEQYF. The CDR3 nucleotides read TGTGCCAGCAGTTTAGTGAGGGACTACGAGCAGTACTTC.

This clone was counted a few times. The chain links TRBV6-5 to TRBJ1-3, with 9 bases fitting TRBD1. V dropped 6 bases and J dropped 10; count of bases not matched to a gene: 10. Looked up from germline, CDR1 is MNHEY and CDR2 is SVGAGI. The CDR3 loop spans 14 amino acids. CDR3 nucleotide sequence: TGTGCCAGCAGGACCGGGACAGGGAGTTTTACCATATATTTT. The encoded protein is CASRTGTGSFTIYF.

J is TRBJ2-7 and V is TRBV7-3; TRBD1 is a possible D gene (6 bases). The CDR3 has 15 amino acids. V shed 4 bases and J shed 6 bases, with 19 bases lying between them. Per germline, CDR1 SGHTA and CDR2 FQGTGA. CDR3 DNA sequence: TGTGCCAGCAGCTCAAAGCCGCAGGGGCTGGGCGAGCAGTACTTC. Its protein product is CASSSKPQGLGEQYF.

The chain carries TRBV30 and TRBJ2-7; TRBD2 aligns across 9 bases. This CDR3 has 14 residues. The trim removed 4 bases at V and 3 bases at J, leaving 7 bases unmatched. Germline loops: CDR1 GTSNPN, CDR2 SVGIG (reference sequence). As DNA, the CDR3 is TGTGCCTGGACCGGGACTAGCTCTTACTACGAGCAGTACTTC. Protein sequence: CAWTGTSSYYEQYF.

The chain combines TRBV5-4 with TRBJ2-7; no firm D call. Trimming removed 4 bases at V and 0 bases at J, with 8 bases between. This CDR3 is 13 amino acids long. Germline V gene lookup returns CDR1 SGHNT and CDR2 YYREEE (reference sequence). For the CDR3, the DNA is TGTGCCAGCAGCCCACCGAGCTCCTACGAGCAGTACTTC. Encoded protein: CASSPPSSYEQYF.